This is a list of T cell receptor beta chains from one sample in a study of glioma-infiltrating T cells after dendritic cell vaccination. Libraries were prepared by immunoSEQ multiplex PCR; TCRdb keeps only in-frame clonotypes and omits some of them. The data show fewer than 100,000 clones, under 90% seen once. The specimen was blood, collected before dendritic cell vaccination. These receptors all stem from a human donor with glioblastoma. Both conserved end residues are trimmed from each CDR3. Each record gives: CDR3 protein, D gene, J gene, V gene. A D gene is named only where the DNA matches it firmly.

CDR3: ASTNRDMNTEAF
D: -
J: TRBJ1-1
V: TRBV11-1

CDR3: ASSLQSRGPYEQY
D: TRBD1
J: TRBJ2-7
V: TRBV7-9

CDR3: ASSFPVGGYGYT
D: -
J: TRBJ1-2
V: TRBV7-9

CDR3: SVRTGTYEQY
D: TRBD1
J: TRBJ2-7
V: TRBV29-1

CDR3: ASSLGREGTQPQH
D: -
J: TRBJ1-5
V: TRBV7-9

CDR3: ASSYLGGPNEQF
D: TRBD1
J: TRBJ2-1
V: TRBV6-5

CDR3: SGGSDTQY
D: -
J: TRBJ2-3
V: TRBV29-1

CDR3: ASSMLAGGSYEQY
D: TRBD2
J: TRBJ2-7
V: TRBV19

CDR3: TSSIQGARGYT
D: TRBD1
J: TRBJ1-2
V: TRBV19

CDR3: ASSPWTHEQF
D: -
J: TRBJ2-1
V: TRBV7-2

CDR3: AWSPGVVNTEAF
D: -
J: TRBJ1-1
V: TRBV30

CDR3: SVLRHDRLTTGELF
D: -
J: TRBJ2-2
V: TRBV29-1

CDR3: ASSLGQGSSYEQY
D: TRBD1
J: TRBJ2-7
V: TRBV2

CDR3: ASSLLSGGQNTQY
D: TRBD2
J: TRBJ2-3
V: TRBV7-3

CDR3: ASTEAGGWTGELF
D: TRBD2
J: TRBJ2-2
V: TRBV9

CDR3: ASSGPGTSPSNQPQH
D: -
J: TRBJ1-5
V: TRBV6-1

CDR3: ASSLWIAGFHTGELF
D: TRBD2
J: TRBJ2-2
V: TRBV5-4